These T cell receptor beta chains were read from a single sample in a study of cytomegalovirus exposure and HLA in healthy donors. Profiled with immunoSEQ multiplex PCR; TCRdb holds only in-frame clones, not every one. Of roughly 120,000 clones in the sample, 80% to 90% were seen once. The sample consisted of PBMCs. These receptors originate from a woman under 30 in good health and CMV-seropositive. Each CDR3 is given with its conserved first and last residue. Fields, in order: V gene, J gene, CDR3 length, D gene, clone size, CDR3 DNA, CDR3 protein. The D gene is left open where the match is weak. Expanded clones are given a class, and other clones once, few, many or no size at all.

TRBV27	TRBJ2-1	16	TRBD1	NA	TGTGCCAGCAGTTTAGATCCATTGGGACAGTCAAATGAGCAGTTCTTC	CASSLDPLGQSNEQFF
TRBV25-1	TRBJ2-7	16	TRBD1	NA	TGTGCCAGCAGTGAATCGGGACAGGGTCGCTCCTACGAGCAGTACTTC	CASSESGQGRSYEQYF
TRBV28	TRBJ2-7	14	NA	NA	TGTGCCAGCACCGTGGGACTCCTGAGGGGCGAGCAGTACTTC	CASTVGLLRGEQYF
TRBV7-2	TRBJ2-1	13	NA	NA	TGTGCCAGCAAGCTTCCCCCCTACAATGAGCAGTTCTTC	CASKLPPYNEQFF
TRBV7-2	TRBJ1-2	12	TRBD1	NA	TGTGCCAGCAGCTCGGACAGGCTTGGCTACACCTTC	CASSSDRLGYTF
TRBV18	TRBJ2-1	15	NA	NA	TGTGCCAGCTCCCTCTCCACTAGCTCCTACAATGAGCAGTTCTTC	CASSLSTSSYNEQFF
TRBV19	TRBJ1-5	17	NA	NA	TGTGCCAGTAGCCCGGGACTTTGGGCCCAAAGCAATCAGCCCCAGCATTTT	CASSPGLWAQSNQPQHF
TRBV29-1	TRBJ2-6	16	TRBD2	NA	TGCAGCGCCGTTGGGGGGGGTATCTCTGGGGCCAACGTCCTGACTTTC	CSAVGGGISGANVLTF
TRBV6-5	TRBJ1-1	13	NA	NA	TGTGCCAGCAGTTACCGGGACATTTCCGAAGCTTTCTTT	CASSYRDISEAFF
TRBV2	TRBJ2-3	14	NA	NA	TGTGCCAGCACTTTAGGAGCGGACACAGATACGCAGTATTTT	CASTLGADTDTQYF
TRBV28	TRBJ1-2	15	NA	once	TGTGCCAGCAGTCCCCTAGAGAGACGTTACTATGGCTACACCTTC	CASSPLERRYYGYTF
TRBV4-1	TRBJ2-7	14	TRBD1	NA	TGCGCCAGCAGCCAGCCAGCAGGGGGCTACGAGCAGTACTTC	CASSQPAGGYEQYF
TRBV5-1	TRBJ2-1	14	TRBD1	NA	TGCGCCAGCAGCGCCGGACAGGGGTGGGATGAGCAGTTCTTC	CASSAGQGWDEQFF
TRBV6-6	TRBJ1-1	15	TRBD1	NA	TGTGCCAGCAGTGACCCCGGGACAGGGAAGACTGAAGCTTTCTTT	CASSDPGTGKTEAFF